The 6 T cell receptor beta chains reported below all come from one sample, sequenced in a study of CD4 T cells in relation to SARS-CoV-2 and coronaviruses. These TCRs' antigens remain unknown. The method was immunoSEQ multiplex PCR; TCRdb's version includes in-frame clones alone and lacks a portion of them. The sample holds tens of thousands of clones; 84% are singletons and the top ten take 1% to 1.5%. Sequencing used naive CD4+ T cells from PBMCs, cultured in vitro. Subset given: naive CD4+ T cells isolated by negative enrichment. All receptors derive from an adult with COVID-19.

V and J are TRBV3-1 (or the pseudogene TRBV3-2) and TRBJ2-1, with TRBD2 matching over 11 bases. The CDR3 has 16 residues. J lost 7 bases, V lost 5 bases, and 10 bases had no gene match. CDR1 is LGHDT and CDR2 is YNNKEL in the germline V gene (reference sequence). The CDR3 loop is CASSGVAGGPGNEQFF. The CDR3 region has the DNA TGTGCCAGCAGCGGGGTAGCGGGAGGGCCGGGTAATGAGCAGTTCTTC.

This chain connects TRBV7-2 to TRBJ2-7, with D uncertain. Germline-derived CDR1 and CDR2 are SGHTA and FQGNSA. Trimming pared 0 bases from V and 5 bases from J, leaving 8 bases between. The CDR3 is 13 amino acids. The CDR3 loop is CASSLAEYDEQYF. DNA for the CDR3: TGTGCCAGCAGCTTAGCGGAGTACGACGAGCAGTACTTC. Looking up the rest from reference TRBV7-2 and TRBJ2-7 gives the full variable domain: GAGVSQSPSNKVTEKGKDVELRCDPISGHTALYWYRQSLGQGLEFLIYFQGNSAPDKSGLPSDRFSAERTGGSVSTLTIQRTQQEDSAVYLCASSLAEYDEQYFGPGTRLTVT.

The V and J genes are TRBV19 and TRBJ2-7; TRBD1 matches at 8 bases. Germline assignment: CDR1 LNHDA and CDR2 SQIVND (reference sequence). The CDR3 is 14 residues long. The trim removed 5 bases at V and 4 bases at J, leaving 7 bases unmatched. Here the CDR3 reads CASSPPGQVYEQYF. As DNA, the CDR3 is TGTGCCAGTAGTCCTCCGGGACAGGTATACGAGCAGTACTTC.

The V and J genes are TRBV19 and TRBJ2-1; D is perhaps TRBD2 (5 bases). This CDR3 is 13 amino acids long. V was cut by 4 bases and J by 10 bases, with 14 bases left in between. The germline V gene encodes CDR1 LNHDA and CDR2 SQIVND (reference sequence). The CDR3 nucleotides are TGTGCCAGTAGTAGCATTGATTGGAGGGAGCAGTTCTTC. This gives the protein CASSSIDWREQFF.

The chain joins TRBV21-1 to TRBJ2-7; the table's D call TRBD1 went unverified against the DNA. TRBV21-1 is a documented pseudogene. This CDR3 comprises 17 residues. This CDR3 reads CASSKGRGTGGQHEQYF. The CDR3 nucleotides read TGTGCCAGCAGCAAAGGTCGAGGGACAGGGGGTCAACACGAGCAGTACTTC.

V and J are TRBV19 and TRBJ1-1; possible D gene TRBD1, 5 bases. The CDR3 loop spans 13 amino acids. Germline CDR1 reads LNHDA; CDR2 reads SQIVND (reference sequence). V dropped 2 bases and J dropped 5 bases, with 9 bases sitting between them. In DNA form, the CDR3 reads TGTGCCAGTAGTATACAGGGTTGGACTGAAGCTTTCTTT. It codes for CASSIQGWTEAFF.